This T cell receptor (beta chain) was found in a study of blood T cell repertoires in COVID-19. Study-wide background: COVID-19 samples collected from the United States, Italy and Spain covered acute and convalescent phases.

There are 13 residues in the CDR3. Germline CDR1 is SGHTA and CDR2 is FQGNSA. V dropped 1 base and J dropped 6 bases, with 8 bases sitting between them. The protocol was immunoSEQ multiplex PCR, while the TCRdb copy is restricted to in-frame clones and leaves out a portion. The data show fewer than 120,000 clones, 76% seen once. The chain couples TRBV7-2 to TRBJ2-3; the D gene is possibly TRBD1 (5 bases). The material sequenced was peripheral blood. This TCR was recovered from a woman aged 80 or over with acute or convalescent COVID-19. The CDR3 is CASSLGGRDTQYF. The CDR3, as DNA: TGTGCCAGCAGCTTAGGGGGCAGGGATACGCAGTATTTT.